The present T cell receptor beta chain was sequenced within a study of T-cell reconstitution after alpha-beta-depleted transplantation in children. Study-level findings and limits: T cells produced anew were the main source of T-cell counts and diversity one year after transplant. Several hundred expanded graft clones reportedly were the source of alpha-beta T cells about two months after transplant. High day-60 TCRbeta diversity in some patients came from surviving recipient T cells and thymic progenitors.

With regard to this clonotype: The target antigen is unknown.

Germline V gene lookup returns CDR1 MNHEY and CDR2 SMNVEV (reference sequence). The CDR3 extends over 14 amino acids. V was trimmed by 7 bases and J by 2 bases, leaving 14 bases between them. Unique molecular identifiers featured in how the TCRbeta library was prepared. TCRdb redid the calling of the PCR reads with MiXCR, one entry per CDR3 protein. The sample yields approximately 130,000 distinct CDR3 sequences, about 9.5% seen once. V gene TRBV27 combines with J gene TRBJ2-5, with D unclear. This clonotype originated in a girl under two years old who had a stem cell transplant for combined immunodeficiency, so the T cells may come from the graft donor. Sample: PBMCs, mostly from graft donor cells, taken 180 days after TCRalphabeta/CD19-depleted stem cell transplant. The CDR3 DNA sequence: TGTGCCAGCACCCTCTACAGCCTGCAAGAGACCCAGTACTTC. Residues: CASTLYSLQETQYF.